This record concerns one T cell receptor (beta chain) sequence. The germline V and J ends were trimmed by 0 bases and 3 bases, with 12 bases remaining between them. Germline CDR1 reads KGHSH; CDR2 reads LQKENI. CDR3 length: 16 residues. Measured with immunoSEQ multiplex PCR; TCRdb has only the in-frame clones, and not every one. The sample holds 35,000 or so clones; less than 85% are singletons and the top ten take under 2%. This sample was included in a study of OX40 agonist ivuxolimab in advanced cancers. The TCR comes from an adult with an advanced solid tumor such as melanoma, head and neck, liver or kidney cancer. This sequence joins TRBV18 and TRBJ1-3; the D gene is possibly TRBD1 (5 bases). The specimen was CD4+ or CD8+ T cells sorted from blood, collected in a trial of the OX40 agonist ivuxolimab. This CDR3 is CASSPPPTGYGNTIYF. CDR3 in DNA: TGTGCCAGCTCACCACCGCCAACAGGCTATGGAAACACCATATATTTT.